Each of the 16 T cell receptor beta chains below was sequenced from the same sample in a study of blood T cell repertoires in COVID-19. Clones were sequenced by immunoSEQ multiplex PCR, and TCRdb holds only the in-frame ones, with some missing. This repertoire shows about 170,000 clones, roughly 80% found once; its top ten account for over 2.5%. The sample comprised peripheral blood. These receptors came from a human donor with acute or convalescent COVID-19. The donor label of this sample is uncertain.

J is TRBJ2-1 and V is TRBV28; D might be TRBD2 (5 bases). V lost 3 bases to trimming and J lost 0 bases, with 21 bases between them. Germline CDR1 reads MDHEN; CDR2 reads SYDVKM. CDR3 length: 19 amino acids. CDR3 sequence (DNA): TGTGCCAGCAGTTTCCCCCCCCTCGAAAGCGGTTACTCCTACAATGAGCAGTTCTTC. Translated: CASSFPPLESGYSYNEQFF.

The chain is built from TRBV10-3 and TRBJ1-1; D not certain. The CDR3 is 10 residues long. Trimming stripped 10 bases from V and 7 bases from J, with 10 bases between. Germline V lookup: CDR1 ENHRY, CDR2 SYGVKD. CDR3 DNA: TGTGCCAGCGCTTATGATGAAGCTTTCTTT. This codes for CASAYDEAFF.

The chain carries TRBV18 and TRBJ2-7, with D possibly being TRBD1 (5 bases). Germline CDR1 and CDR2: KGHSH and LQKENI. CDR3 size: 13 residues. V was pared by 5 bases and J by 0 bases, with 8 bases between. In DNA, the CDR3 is TGTGCCAGCTCAACGACAGCCTCCTACGAGCAGTACTTC. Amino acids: CASSTTASYEQYF. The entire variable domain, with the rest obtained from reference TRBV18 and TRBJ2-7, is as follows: NAGVMQNPRHLVRRRGQEARLRCSPMKGHSHVYWYRQLPEEGLKFMVYLQKENIIDESGMPKERFSAEFPKEGPSILRIQQVVRGDSAAYFCASSTTASYEQYFGPGTRLTVT.

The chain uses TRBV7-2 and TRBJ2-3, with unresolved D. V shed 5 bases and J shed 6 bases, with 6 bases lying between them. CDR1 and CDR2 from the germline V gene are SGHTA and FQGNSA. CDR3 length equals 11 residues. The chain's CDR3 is CASSIQDTQYF. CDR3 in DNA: TGTGCCAGCAGCATCCAGGATACGCAGTATTTT.

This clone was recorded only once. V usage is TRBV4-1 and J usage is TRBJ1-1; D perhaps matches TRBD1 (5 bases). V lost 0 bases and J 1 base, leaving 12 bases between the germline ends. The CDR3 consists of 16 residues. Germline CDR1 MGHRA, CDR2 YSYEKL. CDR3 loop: CASSQEGGATNTEAFF. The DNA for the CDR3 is TGCGCCAGCAGCCAAGAGGGGGGAGCAACGAACACTGAAGCTTTCTTT.

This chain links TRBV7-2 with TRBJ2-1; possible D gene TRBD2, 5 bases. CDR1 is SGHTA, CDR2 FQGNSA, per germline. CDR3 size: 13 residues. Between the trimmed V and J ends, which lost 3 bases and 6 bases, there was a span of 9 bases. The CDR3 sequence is CASSLDSPNEQFF. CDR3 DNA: TGTGCCAGCAGCTTGGACTCCCCCAATGAGCAGTTCTTC.

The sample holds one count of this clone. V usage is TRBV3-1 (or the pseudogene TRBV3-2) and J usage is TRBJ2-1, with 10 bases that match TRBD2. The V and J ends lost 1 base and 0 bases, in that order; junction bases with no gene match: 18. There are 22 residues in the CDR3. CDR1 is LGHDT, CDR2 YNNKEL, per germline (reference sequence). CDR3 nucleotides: TGTGCCAGCAGCCAAGTCTCCCCCCTAGCGGGGGACTCACCTAGCTCCTACAATGAGCAGTTCTTC. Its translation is CASSQVSPLAGDSPSSYNEQFF.

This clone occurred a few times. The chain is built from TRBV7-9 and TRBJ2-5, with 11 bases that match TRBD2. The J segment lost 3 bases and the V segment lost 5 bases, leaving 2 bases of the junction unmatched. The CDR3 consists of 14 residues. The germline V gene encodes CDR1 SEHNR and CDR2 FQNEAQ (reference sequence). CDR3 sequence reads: CASSPGLAEETQYF. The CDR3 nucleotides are TGTGCCAGCAGCCCGGGACTAGCGGAAGAGACCCAGTACTTC.

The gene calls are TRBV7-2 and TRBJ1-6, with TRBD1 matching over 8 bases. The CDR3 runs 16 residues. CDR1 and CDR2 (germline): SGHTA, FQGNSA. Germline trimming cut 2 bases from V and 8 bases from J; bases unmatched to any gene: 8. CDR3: CASSLSRTTGDSPLHF. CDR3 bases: TGTGCCAGCAGCTTATCTCGCACGACAGGGGATTCACCCCTCCACTTT. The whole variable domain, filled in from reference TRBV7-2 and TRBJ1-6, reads GAGVSQSPSNKVTEKGKDVELRCDPISGHTALYWYRQSLGQGLEFLIYFQGNSAPDKSGLPSDRFSAERTGGSVSTLTIQRTQQEDSAVYLCASSLSRTTGDSPLHFGNGTRLTVT.

The DNA of the CDR3 is TGTGCCAGCAGCTACGGACTAGCGGGAGGCCTCGTCTACAATGAGCAGTTCTTC. Protein: CASSYGLAGGLVYNEQFF. The rearrangement links TRBV7-9 to TRBJ2-1; 14 nucleotides match TRBD2. V lost 4 bases to trimming and J lost 3 bases; unmatched junction nucleotides: 8. Germline CDR1 SEHNR, CDR2 FQNEAQ (reference sequence). This CDR3 comprises 18 residues.

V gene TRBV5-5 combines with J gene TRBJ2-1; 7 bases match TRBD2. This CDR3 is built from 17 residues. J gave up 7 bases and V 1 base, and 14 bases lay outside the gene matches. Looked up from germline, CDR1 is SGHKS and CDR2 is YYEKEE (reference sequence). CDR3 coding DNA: TGTGCCAGCAGCTTGCGTCCAGCGGGAAAGGTGTCGAATGAGCAGTTCTTC. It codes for CASSLRPAGKVSNEQFF. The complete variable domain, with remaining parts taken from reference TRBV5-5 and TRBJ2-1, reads DAGVTQSPTHLIKTRGQQVTLRCSPISGHKSVSWYQQVLGQGPQFIFQYYEKEERGRGNFPDRFSARQFPNYSSELNVNALLLGDSALYLCASSLRPAGKVSNEQFFGPGTRLTVL.

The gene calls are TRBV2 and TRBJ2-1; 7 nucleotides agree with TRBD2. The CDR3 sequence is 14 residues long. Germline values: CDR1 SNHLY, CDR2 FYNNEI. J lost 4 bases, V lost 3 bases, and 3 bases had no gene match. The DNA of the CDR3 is TGTGCCAGCAGTGAGCGGGGGACTTACAATGAGCAGTTCTTC. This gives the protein CASSERGTYNEQFF.

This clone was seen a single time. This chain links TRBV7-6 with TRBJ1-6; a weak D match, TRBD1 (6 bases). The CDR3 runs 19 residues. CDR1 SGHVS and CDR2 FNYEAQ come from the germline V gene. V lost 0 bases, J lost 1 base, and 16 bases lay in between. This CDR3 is CASSLAPQGEGSYNSPLHF. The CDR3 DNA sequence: TGTGCCAGCAGCTTAGCCCCACAGGGTGAGGGGTCCTATAATTCACCCCTCCACTTT.

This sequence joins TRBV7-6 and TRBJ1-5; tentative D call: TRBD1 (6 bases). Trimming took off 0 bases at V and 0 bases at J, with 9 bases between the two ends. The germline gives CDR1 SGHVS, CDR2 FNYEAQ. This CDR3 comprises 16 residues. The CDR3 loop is CASSLAGGASNQPQHF. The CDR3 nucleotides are TGTGCCAGCAGCTTAGCTGGGGGGGCTAGCAATCAGCCCCAGCATTTT.

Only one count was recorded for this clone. The CDR3 DNA sequence: TGTGCCAGCAGTTTTCCCTGGCAGGGGACGTTCTACGAGCAGTACTTC. Protein sequence: CASSFPWQGTFYEQYF. This chain links TRBV28 with TRBJ2-7; D is perhaps TRBD1 (6 bases). Germline V gene data show CDR1 as MDHEN and CDR2 as SYDVKM. The CDR3 runs to 16 residues. Deletions cut 3 bases from V and 3 bases from J, with 18 bases between.

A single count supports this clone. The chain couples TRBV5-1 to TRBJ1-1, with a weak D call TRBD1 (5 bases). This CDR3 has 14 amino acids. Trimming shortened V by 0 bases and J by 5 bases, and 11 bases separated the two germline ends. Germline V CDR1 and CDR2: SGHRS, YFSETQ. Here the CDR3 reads CASSLVIRATEAFF. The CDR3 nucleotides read TGCGCCAGCAGCTTGGTCATCAGGGCGACTGAAGCTTTCTTT.